This TCR beta chain was profiled in a study of control samples from healthy donors and cancer patients. V was trimmed by 6 bases and J by 2 bases, leaving 10 bases between them. CDR3 size: 12 residues. Germline V CDR1 and CDR2: SQVTM, ANQGSEA. The table came from immunoSEQ multiplex PCR; TCRdb's copy has only in-frame clones and leaves some out. In the table there are 200,000 or so clones, just under 95% of which are singletons. Material for sequencing was blood. The receptor comes from a man between 45 and 60 years old in good health. V gene TRBV29-1 combines with J gene TRBJ2-5; TRBD1 might be the D (6 bases). This CDR3 is CSVGQPQETQYF. CDR3 DNA: TGCAGCGTCGGACAGCCACAAGAGACCCAGTACTTC.